What follows are 10 T cell receptor beta chains derived from one specimen sequenced in a study of blood T cells in healthy people across ages. The authors ran a second PCR of about 7 to 11 cycles using a sample-barcoded 5' primer and a J-beta primer mix. TCRdb itself ran the 5' RACE reads through MiXCR, one entry per CDR3 protein. The data show 710,000 or so distinct CDR3 sequences, 22% seen once. The source material was blood. The receptors were gathered from a man aged 70-80 years in good health.

V usage is TRBV12-3 or TRBV12-4 and J usage is TRBJ1-1; unclear D gene. The V and J ends lost 11 bases and 2 bases respectively, with 15 bases between them. The CDR3 is 13 amino acids. The CDR3 spells CAGKAVENTEAFF. The CDR3 DNA sequence: TGTGCCGGTAAGGCGGTCGAAAACACTGAAGCTTTCTTT.

The chain employs TRBV6-5 and TRBJ1-5, with D unresolved. Looked up from germline, CDR1 is MNHEY and CDR2 is SVGAGI. The CDR3 extends over 13 amino acids. The CDR3 DNA reads as TGTGCGACTGGACGGTTCATGAATCAGCCCCAGCATTTT. It is translated as CATGRFMNQPQHF.

The chain employs TRBV5-1 and TRBJ1-2, with 8 positions matching TRBD1. Germline V CDR1 and CDR2: SGHRS, YFSETQ. The CDR3 runs 13 residues. The V segment lost 0 bases and the J segment 14 bases; nucleotides outside the gene matches: 9. The CDR3 bases are TGCGCCAGCAGCTTGGCCCCCCGACAGGGGTATACCTTC. Its translation is CASSLAPRQGYTF.

This clonotype was found many times. V and J are TRBV6-6 and TRBJ2-5; D remains ambiguous. The DNA end is more similar to TRBJ2-1, so the J call may be wrong. The CDR3 is 11 amino acids. Germline loops: CDR1 MNHNY, CDR2 SVGAGI (reference sequence). CDR3 in DNA: TGTGCCAGCGACTCTTTTGGTGAGCAGTTCTTC. Translated, it gives CASDSFGEQFF.

This chain links TRBV20-1 with TRBJ1-2; 11 nucleotides align to TRBD1. With V trimmed by 3 bases and J by 11 bases, 8 bases remained unmatched. The CDR3 length is 13 residues. CDR1 is DFQATT, CDR2 SNEGSKA, per germline (reference sequence). CDR3 loop: CSASPGQGAWYTF. DNA of the CDR3: TGCAGTGCTAGCCCTGGACAGGGGGCTTGGTACACCTTC.

The chain employs TRBV18 and TRBJ2-7; 7 positions agree with TRBD2. TRBJ2-1 explains the end of the DNA better; the J call may be wrong. This CDR3 is 14 amino acids long. Germline V gives CDR1 KGHSH, CDR2 LQKENI. In DNA form, the CDR3 reads TGTGCCAGCTCACCCCGGGACTACGTTAATGAGCAGTTCTTC. Protein: CASSPRDYVNEQFF.

This clonotype was counted between two and nine times. The genes are TRBV7-2 and TRBJ2-3, with 8 bases fitting TRBD2. V lost 1 base, J lost 3 bases, and 12 bases stayed unmatched. This CDR3 has 18 amino acids. CDR1 and CDR2 (germline): SGHTA, FQGNSA. CDR3 amino acids: CASSLGVLAEGVTDTQYF. The DNA for the CDR3 is TGTGCCAGCAGCTTAGGGGTACTAGCGGAGGGGGTGACAGATACGCAGTATTTT.

The J gene is TRBJ2-4, the V gene TRBV2; D is unresolved. CDR1 SNHLY and CDR2 FYNNEI come from the germline V gene. The CDR3 contains 14 residues. The V end lost 8 bases, the J end lost 8 bases, and 19 bases lay between the germline ends. CDR3 sequence: CASLERLYSDIQYF. The CDR3 DNA follows: TGTGCCAGCCTCGAGAGGCTTTATTCGGACATTCAGTACTTC.

The chain has TRBV10-3 and TRBJ1-1; maybe TRBD1 (5 bases). CDR1 ENHRY and CDR2 SYGVKD come from the germline V gene. The CDR3 totals 16 residues. V lost 2 bases and J lost 0, with 13 bases in between. The CDR3 coding sequence is TGTGCCATCAGTGAGGGGGCAATCTCTATGAACACTGAAGCTTTCTTT. Translating gives CAISEGAISMNTEAFF.

This clonotype has more than one count but fewer than ten. The J gene is TRBJ1-2, the V gene TRBV5-1, with D possibly being TRBD1 (5 bases). V dropped 0 bases and J dropped 4 bases, with 13 bases sitting between them. The CDR3 has 15 residues. Germline V gene sequence: CDR1 SGHRS, CDR2 YFSETQ. CDR3 in DNA: TGCGCCAGCAGCTTGGGTGTGGGGGTTGCCTATGGCTACACCTTC. It is translated as CASSLGVGVAYGYTF.